Listed here are 20 T cell receptor beta chains from one sample, sequenced in a study of cytomegalovirus exposure and HLA in healthy donors. This PCR relied on a set of 60 Vbeta primers and 13 Jbeta primers. Sequencing was performed with immunoSEQ multiplex PCR; in TCRdb, only in-frame clones are kept and a portion is missing. The data show fewer than 200,000 clones, with around 68% seen just once and approximately 1.5% held by the top ten. Source material: PBMCs. The receptors originated from a man aged 45-65 years in good health and CMV-seronegative.

The chain recombines TRBV18 with TRBJ2-5; 8 bases fit TRBD1. Germline CDR1 and CDR2: KGHSH and LQKENI. The CDR3 is made up of 15 amino acids. J was trimmed by 7 bases and V by 6 bases; bases with no gene match: 13. CDR3 amino acids: CASSNPAGGAWTQYF. CDR3 nucleotide sequence: TGTGCCAGCTCCAACCCTGCAGGGGGCGCGTGGACCCAGTACTTC.

The chain links TRBV27 to TRBJ2-2, with a tentative D call TRBD2 (6 bases). The CDR3 covers 16 residues. Germline assignment: CDR1 MNHEY and CDR2 SMNVEV (reference sequence). The V end lost 7 bases, the J end lost 6 bases, and 21 bases lay between the germline ends. In DNA form, the CDR3 reads TGTGCCAGCACCTACTCCGGGACTCCCGGCGCCGGGGAGCTGTTTTTT. Amino acid sequence: CASTYSGTPGAGELFF.

This chain joins TRBV6-5 and TRBJ1-1; D might be TRBD1 (6 bases). CDR3 length equals 13 residues. Between the trimmed V and J ends, which lost 0 bases and 8 bases, there was a span of 10 bases. Germline lookup yields CDR1 MNHEY and CDR2 SVGAGI. CDR3 sequence (DNA): TGTGCCAGCAGTTACTCGATCGACAGGGAAGCTTTCTTT. The encoded protein is CASSYSIDREAFF.

The chain is built from TRBV6-6 and TRBJ1-1; TRBD1 matches 7 bases. V gave up 6 bases and J gave up 5 bases; unmatched junction bases: 9. This CDR3 is 14 amino acids long. Germline-derived CDR1 and CDR2 are MNHNY and SVGAGI (reference sequence). This CDR3 is CASSPAGGVTEAFF. The DNA for the CDR3 is TGTGCCAGCAGCCCCGCAGGGGGTGTTACTGAAGCTTTCTTT.

This rearrangement joins TRBV5-6 to TRBJ2-2, with 11 bases fitting TRBD1. The CDR3 runs 17 residues. The germline V gene encodes CDR1 SGHDT and CDR2 YYEEEE. V lost 3 bases, J lost 2 bases, and 6 bases stayed unmatched. CDR3 sequence: CASSSYRTGGNTGELFF. In DNA form, the CDR3 reads TGTGCCAGCAGCTCGTATCGGACAGGGGGCAACACCGGGGAGCTGTTTTTT.

This clone was seen more than once but under ten times. This chain uses TRBV4-1 with TRBJ2-1; 9 nucleotides match TRBD2. The CDR3 spans 17 residues. With V trimmed by 0 bases and J by 9 bases, 12 bases remained unmatched. Germline V gene lookup returns CDR1 MGHRA and CDR2 YSYEKL. CDR3 nucleotide sequence: TGCGCCAGCAGCCAAGATGGGAGGGGCGGGGGGGTCAGTGAGCAGTTCTTC. This sequence encodes CASSQDGRGGGVSEQFF.

The count of this clone is one. The rearrangement uses TRBV2 and TRBJ1-4; 7 bases align to TRBD1. The CDR3 is made up of 13 amino acids. The germline gives CDR1 SNHLY, CDR2 FYNNEI. After removal of 9 bases from V and 8 bases from J, the junction contained 9 bases not matched to a gene. CDR3 sequence reads: CASYRGPREKLFF. As DNA, the CDR3 is TGTGCCAGTTACAGGGGACCGCGGGAAAAACTGTTTTTT.

The genes are TRBV4-2 and TRBJ2-3, with 7 bases identical to TRBD1. The CDR3 contains 15 residues. The V gene end was trimmed by 4 bases and the J gene end by 1 base; junction bases not matched to a gene: 5. CDR1 and CDR2 from the germline V gene are LGHNA and YNFKEQ. As DNA, the CDR3 is TGTGCCAGCAGCCGAACCGGGACAGGCACAGATACGCAGTATTTT. Its protein is CASSRTGTGTDTQYF.

The gene calls are TRBV7-3 and TRBJ2-1; D remains unclear. Per germline, CDR1 SGHTA and CDR2 FQGTGA. V was shortened by 3 bases and J by 9 bases, with 6 bases between the two germline ends. The CDR3 length is 11 residues. As DNA, the CDR3 is TGTGCCAGCAGCTTTAACGGTGAGCAGTTCTTC. It is translated as CASSFNGEQFF.

The V call is TRBV28, the J call TRBJ2-5; maybe TRBD2 (6 bases). Germline values: CDR1 MDHEN, CDR2 SYDVKM. V was shortened by 8 bases and J by 6 bases, with 22 bases between the two germline ends. This CDR3 has 15 amino acids. The chain's CDR3 is CASLPPSGGGQTQYF. CDR3 nucleotide sequence: TGTGCCAGCCTCCCACCCTCGGGCGGAGGGCAGACCCAGTACTTC.

This clone has only a few counts. The V call is TRBV18, the J call TRBJ2-7, with 8 bases aligning to TRBD1. The V and J ends lost 5 bases and 1 base, in that order; junction bases with no gene match: 7. In germline, CDR1 is KGHSH, CDR2 LQKENI. The CDR3 contains 15 residues. For the CDR3, the DNA is TGTGCCAGCTCAAATTACGGACAGGGTTCCTACGAGCAGTACTTC. Protein product: CASSNYGQGSYEQYF.

The gene calls are TRBV7-9 and TRBJ1-5, with TRBD1 matching 8 bases. Losses at the gene ends were 5 bases for V and 3 bases for J; bases not matched to a gene: 9. CDR3 length: 16 residues. Germline V gives CDR1 SEHNR, CDR2 FQNEAQ (reference sequence). The CDR3 sequence: CASSPLGTGPNQPQHF. CDR3 nucleotides: TGTGCCAGCAGCCCTCTCGGGACAGGCCCCAATCAGCCCCAGCATTTT.

This chain connects TRBV5-6 to TRBJ1-1; a possible D gene is TRBD1 (5 bases). The CDR3 has 16 residues. V was cut by 0 bases and J by 2 bases, with 14 bases left in between. Germline V CDR1 and CDR2: SGHDT, YYEEEE. The CDR3 loop reads CASSLAGDPRNTEAFF. CDR3 coding DNA: TGTGCCAGCAGCTTGGCGGGGGACCCGAGAAACACTGAAGCTTTCTTT.

This clone appeared a few times. This chain connects TRBV18 to TRBJ1-3; 11 positions match TRBD1. Unmatched junction bases numbered 9, after V lost 5 bases and J lost 0 bases. The CDR3 is 18 residues long. The germline V gene encodes CDR1 KGHSH and CDR2 LQKENI. The CDR3 here is CASSNQWTGGDSGNTIYF. The CDR3 coding sequence is TGTGCCAGCTCAAACCAGTGGACAGGGGGCGACTCTGGAAACACCATATATTTT.

The chain has TRBV5-5 and TRBJ1-3, with D hard to call. The CDR3 sequence is 14 residues long. V shed 4 bases and J shed 7 bases, with 15 bases lying between them. Germline assignment: CDR1 SGHKS and CDR2 YYEKEE (reference sequence). CDR3 amino acids: CASSPPGIGNTIYF. The CDR3 bases are TGTGCCAGCAGCCCCCCGGGAATCGGTAACACCATATATTTT.

CDR3 protein: CASSFRTPRGAYEQYF. The CDR3 DNA reads as TGTGCCAGCAGCTTCCGAACCCCCCGGGGGGCCTACGAGCAGTACTTC. The chain joins TRBV11-1 to TRBJ2-7; 7 nucleotides align to TRBD2. The CDR3 totals 16 residues. With 3 bases clipped from V and 2 bases from J, the junction kept 10 bases outside the gene matches. The germline V gene has CDR1 SGHAT and CDR2 FQDESV (reference sequence).

The rearrangement joins TRBV5-1 to TRBJ2-1; the D gene is possibly TRBD1 (6 bases). V was pared by 2 bases and J by 4 bases, with 16 bases between. This CDR3 spans 16 amino acids. Germline V gene lookup returns CDR1 SGHRS and CDR2 YFSETQ. The CDR3 DNA follows: TGCGCCAGCAGCTTACTCACAGGGACACCTTACAATGAGCAGTTCTTC. Translating it yields CASSLLTGTPYNEQFF.

The rearrangement links TRBV4-3 to TRBJ1-4; the D gene is possibly TRBD1 (6 bases). Germline V lookup: CDR1 LGHNA, CDR2 YSLEER. This CDR3 has 16 amino acids. Between the trimmed V and J ends, which lost 4 bases and 0 bases, there was a span of 12 bases. The CDR3 is CASSLGQLATNEKLFF. Here the CDR3 DNA reads TGCGCCAGCAGCCTCGGACAGTTAGCAACTAATGAAAAACTGTTTTTT.

A word on this clone: One end of the junction does not line up with germline, which may come from a read error. The gene calls are TRBV7-9 and TRBJ2-7; D unresolved. The length of the CDR3 is 12 residues. Germline CDR1 SEHNR, CDR2 FQNEAQ (reference sequence). CDR3 sequence: CSSSFAGYEQYF. For the CDR3, the DNA is TGTTCCAGCAGCTTCGCAGGCTACGAGCAGTACTTC.

The genes are TRBV6-6 and TRBJ2-7; perhaps TRBD1 as D (5 bases). V lost 0 bases and J lost 5, with 14 bases in between. The germline CDR1 and CDR2 sequences are MNHNY and SVGAGI (reference sequence). The CDR3 runs 15 residues. DNA of the CDR3: TGTGCCAGCAGTTACTCTAGCCAGGGTACCGACGAGCAGTACTTC. The encoded protein is CASSYSSQGTDEQYF.